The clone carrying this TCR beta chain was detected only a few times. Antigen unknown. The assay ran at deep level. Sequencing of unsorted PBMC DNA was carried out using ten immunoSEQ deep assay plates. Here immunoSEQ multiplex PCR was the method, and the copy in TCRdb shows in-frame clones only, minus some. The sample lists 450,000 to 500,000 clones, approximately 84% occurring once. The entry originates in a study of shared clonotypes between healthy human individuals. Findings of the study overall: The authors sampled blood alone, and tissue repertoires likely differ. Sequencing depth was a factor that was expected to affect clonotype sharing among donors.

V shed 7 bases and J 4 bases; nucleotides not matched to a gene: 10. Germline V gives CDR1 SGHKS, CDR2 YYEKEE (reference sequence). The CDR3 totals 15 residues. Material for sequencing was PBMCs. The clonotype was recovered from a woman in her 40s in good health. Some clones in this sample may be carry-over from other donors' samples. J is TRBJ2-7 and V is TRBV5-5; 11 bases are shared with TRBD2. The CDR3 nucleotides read TGTGCCAGCGGACCTGTGGGACTAGCGGATTACGAGCAGTACTTC. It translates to CASGPVGLADYEQYF.